A single sample gave rise to the 18 T cell receptor beta chains below, sequenced in a study of identical twins. One entry per CDR3 protein results from TCRdb running MiXCR on the 5' RACE reads. The sample consists of around 1.7 million distinct CDR3 sequences, under 35% of them appearing once. The specimen was cord blood. All receptors derive from a newborn girl in good health.

This clonotype was counted a few times. The chain joins TRBV12-3 or TRBV12-4 to TRBJ1-2, with 8 bases identical to TRBD1. The CDR3 runs 15 residues. After removal of 2 bases from V and 4 bases from J, the junction contained 6 bases not matched to a gene. CDR3 DNA sequence: TGTGCCAGCAGTTTACAGGGGGCCCTTTTCTATGGCTACACCTTC. It codes for CASSLQGALFYGYTF.

The chain couples TRBV12-3 or TRBV12-4 to TRBJ2-1; D may be TRBD2 (6 bases). This CDR3 is 13 amino acids long. V lost 10 bases and J lost 0, with 10 bases in between. CDR3 residues: CATIAVSYNEQFF. In DNA form, the CDR3 reads TGTGCCACCATAGCGGTCTCCTACAATGAGCAGTTCTTC.

This clonotype was observed a few times. The chain carries TRBV5-1 and TRBJ2-1; 10 bases agree with TRBD2. Germline assignment: CDR1 SGHRS and CDR2 YFSETQ. This CDR3 is 16 amino acids long. V trimming: 0 bases; J trimming: 3 bases; junction bases outside the gene matches: 3. The CDR3 DNA reads as TGCGCCAGCAGCTTGGCAGAGCGGGGGGGCTACAATGAGCAGTTCTTC. Its protein is CASSLAERGGYNEQFF.

This clonotype showed up just a few times. The V gene is TRBV3-1, the J gene TRBJ2-5; 14 bases line up with TRBD2. Germline loops: CDR1 LGHDT, CDR2 YNNKEL (reference sequence). This CDR3 spans 18 amino acids. V shed 0 bases and J 2 bases; nucleotides not matched to a gene: 5. In DNA form, the CDR3 reads TGTGCCAGCAGCCAAGATAGACTAGCGGGGGGGCCTCAAGAGACCCAGTACTTC. As protein: CASSQDRLAGGPQETQYF.

Note on this clonotype: At one of its ends the junction is not consistent with the germline gene, which may arise from a read error. The V and J genes are TRBV20-1 and TRBJ1-2, with TRBD1 matching 8 bases. The CDR3 covers 16 residues. The germline gives CDR1 DFQATT, CDR2 SNEGSKA (reference sequence). CDR3 loop: CSARRDRLGTYYDYTF. CDR3 coding DNA: TGCAGTGCTAGGAGGGACAGGCTGGGGACTTACTATGACTACACCTTC.

The sample holds a few counts of this clonotype. The chain carries TRBV5-1 and TRBJ1-6; no definite D call. Germline V gene sequence: CDR1 SGHRS, CDR2 YFSETQ. The germline V and J ends were trimmed by 4 bases and 3 bases, with 14 bases remaining between them. This CDR3 has 16 residues. The CDR3 reads CASSVNPHLYNSPLHF. The CDR3 coding sequence is TGCGCCAGCAGCGTTAACCCACACCTCTATAATTCACCCCTCCACTTT.

This clonotype has only a few counts. The chain uses TRBV5-1 and TRBJ2-1; 11 nucleotides agree with TRBD2. This CDR3 is built from 14 residues. V shed 0 bases, J shed 8 bases, and the junction held 1 base outside the gene matches. Per germline, CDR1 SGHRS and CDR2 YFSETQ. CDR3 nucleotides: TGCGCCAGCAGCTTGGAACTAGCGGGGGATGAGCAGTTCTTC. Encoded protein: CASSLELAGDEQFF.

This clonotype turned up a few times. The CDR3 region has the DNA TGCGCCAGCAGCCCGATGGAGGGAACTAACTATGGCTACACCTTC. It specifies CASSPMEGTNYGYTF. The chain employs TRBV5-1 and TRBJ1-2; D ambiguous. From germline, CDR1 is SGHRS and CDR2 YFSETQ. The CDR3 loop spans 15 amino acids. The V and J ends lost 4 bases and 0 bases respectively, with 13 bases between them.

This clonotype was counted a few times. The chain carries TRBV20-1 and TRBJ2-1; the match to TRBD2 covers 10 bases. Germline V gene data show CDR1 as DFQATT and CDR2 as SNEGSKA (reference sequence). The CDR3 covers 16 residues. Trimming removed 2 bases from V and 0 bases from J; junction bases left unmatched: 4. The CDR3 protein is CSARQGLASSYNEQFF. CDR3 sequence (DNA): TGCAGTGCTAGACAGGGACTAGCGAGCTCCTACAATGAGCAGTTCTTC.

This chain connects TRBV15 to TRBJ2-3, with 7 bases identical to TRBD2. The CDR3 is 15 residues long. Per the germline V gene, CDR1 is LNHNV and CDR2 is YYDKDF (reference sequence). V lost 5 bases, J lost 2 bases, and 7 bases stayed unmatched. The CDR3 region is CATSRDYSSTDTQYF. Here the CDR3 DNA reads TGTGCCACCAGCCGGGACTACAGCTCCACAGATACGCAGTATTTT.

This clonotype came up once. DNA of the CDR3: TGCAGTGCGCTCAACAGGGTAGACACCATATATTTT. Translation gives CSALNRVDTIYF. This chain links TRBV20-1 with TRBJ1-3; D might be TRBD1 (6 bases). The CDR3 has 12 residues. From germline, CDR1 is DFQATT and CDR2 SNEGSKA (reference sequence). Trimming took off 6 bases at V and 8 bases at J, with 14 bases between the two ends.

V is TRBV6-1 and J is TRBJ2-1; TRBD1 might be the D (5 bases). The J call may be in error: the DNA end matches TRBJ2-7 better. CDR1 is MNHNS, CDR2 SASEGT, per germline. This CDR3 contains 18 residues. The CDR3: CASSEGSVYRSSYNEQYF. CDR3 nucleotide sequence: TGTGCCAGCAGTGAAGGCAGTGTCTACAGGAGCTCCTACAATGAGCAGTACTTC.

CDR3 protein: CASSSMGSPYGYTF. DNA for the CDR3: TGTGCCAGTAGTTCGATGGGGTCTCCATATGGCTACACCTTC. This chain uses TRBV19 with TRBJ1-2; D not resolved. Germline CDR1 LNHDA, CDR2 SQIVND (reference sequence). The V end lost 5 bases, the J end lost 5 bases, and 15 bases lay between the germline ends. This CDR3 has 14 residues.

The chain is built from TRBV21-1 and TRBJ2-3; the tabulated D call, TRBD2, remains unverified against the DNA. TRBV21-1 corresponds to a pseudogene. The length of the CDR3 is 16 residues. This chain's CDR3 is CANSKFGREKADTQYF. CDR3 coding DNA: TGTGCCAACAGCAAATTCGGGCGGGAGAAGGCAGATACGCAGTATTTT.

The genes are TRBV20-1 and TRBJ2-7, with 8 positions matching TRBD1. The CDR3 extends over 15 amino acids. In germline, CDR1 is DFQATT, CDR2 SNEGSKA (reference sequence). Trimming at V came to 1 base and at J to 2 bases, leaving 7 bases not matched to a gene. The CDR3 DNA follows: TGCAGTGCTAGAGTCGGGACAGGTCCCGCCTACGAGCAGTACTTC. Translation gives CSARVGTGPAYEQYF.

J is TRBJ2-5 and V is TRBV7-9; 8 bases are a match to TRBD2. J gave up 11 bases and V 5 bases, and 25 bases lay outside the gene matches. Germline V gene data show CDR1 as SEHNR and CDR2 as FQNEAQ (reference sequence). The CDR3 totals 18 residues. The CDR3 loop is CASSRGKIREGSSWEQYF. CDR3 nucleotide sequence: TGTGCCAGCAGCAGAGGGAAGATACGGGAGGGATCATCTTGGGAGCAGTACTTC. The full variable domain, completed using reference TRBV7-9 and TRBJ2-5, is DTGVSQNPRHKITKRGQNVTFRCDPISEHNRLYWYRQTLGQGPEFLTYFQNEAQLEKSRLLSDRFSAERPKGSFSTLEIQRTEQGDSAMYLCASSRGKIREGSSWEQYFGPGTRLLVL.

The V gene is TRBV20-1, the J gene TRBJ2-3, with TRBD2 matching over 9 bases. Germline V gene lookup returns CDR1 DFQATT and CDR2 SNEGSKA (reference sequence). The CDR3 covers 16 residues. Trimming took 5 bases from V and 1 from J; bases not matched to a gene: 10. CDR3 region: CSAPRLAGVRTDTQYF. The CDR3 nucleotides read TGCAGTGCTCCCCGCTTAGCGGGGGTCCGCACAGATACGCAGTATTTT.

In this sample, this clonotype turned up a few times. V gene TRBV12-3 or TRBV12-4 combines with J gene TRBJ1-5; D may be TRBD1 (6 bases). The CDR3 runs 16 residues. Trimming shortened V by 6 bases and J by 1 base, and 16 bases separated the two germline ends. The CDR3 spells CASSPDRPRSNQPQHF. The DNA for the CDR3 is TGTGCCAGCAGCCCTGACAGGCCCCGAAGCAATCAGCCCCAGCATTTT.